The 19 T cell receptor beta chains reported below all come from one sample, sequenced in a study of cytomegalovirus exposure and HLA in healthy donors (dated by TCRdb to 2017 to 2019). Preparation of the library involved the immunoSEQ multiplex PCR assay. For the multiplex PCR, a mixture combining 60 forward primers for TCR Vbeta segments and 13 reverse primers for TCR Jbeta segments was used. TCRdb re-hosts the immuneACCESS table, in-frame sequences only. Its copies lack some clones; in the studies checked, an unresolved V gene accounts for under half of them, and the cause for the rest is not known. The sample table shows some 150,000 clones, and roughly 80% are seen once. The top ten clones comprise around 4.1% of the sample. Input material: PBMCs. All receptors derive from a man aged 40-49 years in good health and CMV-seropositive.

V usage is TRBV2 and J usage is TRBJ2-7; the match to TRBD1 covers 12 bases. V dropped 9 bases and J dropped 4; count of bases not matched to a gene: 7. The length of the CDR3 is 14 residues. Germline CDR1 and CDR2: SNHLY and FYNNEI. The CDR3 spells CARTTGQGAYEQYF. CDR3 DNA sequence: TGTGCCAGGACGACGGGACAGGGGGCTTACGAGCAGTACTTC. Looking up the rest from reference TRBV2 and TRBJ2-7 gives the full variable domain: EPEVTQTPSHQVTQMGQEVILRCVPISNHLYFYWYRQILGQKVEFLVSFYNNEISEKSEIFDDQFSVERPDGSNFTLKIRSTKLEDSAMYFCARTTGQGAYEQYFGPGTRLTVT.

The chain uses TRBV20-1 and TRBJ2-3; D ambiguous. This CDR3 is 11 amino acids long. Trimming cost V 3 bases and J 4 bases, with 5 bases left between them. CDR1 is DFQATT, CDR2 SNEGSKA, per germline (reference sequence). The CDR3, as DNA: TGCAGTGCTAGTCGGGCAGATACGCAGTATTTT. Amino acid sequence: CSASRADTQYF.

In this sample, this clone turned up once. The chain employs TRBV7-2 and TRBJ2-7; 7 bases align to TRBD2. There are 14 residues in the CDR3. The V segment lost 4 bases and the J segment 1 base; nucleotides outside the gene matches: 4. Germline lookup yields CDR1 SGHTA and CDR2 FQGNSA. CDR3 DNA: TGTGCCAGCAGCTCCAGCGGGATTTCCTACGAGCAGTACTTC. Its translation: CASSSSGISYEQYF. The entire variable domain, with the rest obtained from reference TRBV7-2 and TRBJ2-7, is as follows: GAGVSQSPSNKVTEKGKDVELRCDPISGHTALYWYRQSLGQGLEFLIYFQGNSAPDKSGLPSDRFSAERTGGSVSTLTIQRTQQEDSAVYLCASSSSGISYEQYFGPGTRLTVT.

The chain employs TRBV6-1 and TRBJ1-1, with TRBD1 matching 7 bases. Germline CDR1 MNHNS, CDR2 SASEGT. CDR3 length equals 13 residues. V shed 8 bases and J 5 bases; nucleotides not matched to a gene: 8. CDR3 sequence: CASRRDRSTEAFF. CDR3 in DNA: TGTGCCAGCCGAAGGGACAGATCGACTGAAGCTTTCTTT.

J is TRBJ2-1 and V is TRBV7-9; 7 bases are shared with TRBD1. In germline, CDR1 is SEHNR, CDR2 FQNEAQ (reference sequence). The CDR3 is made up of 16 amino acids. The trim removed 6 bases at V and 0 bases at J, leaving 8 bases unmatched. CDR3 DNA: TGTGCCAGCAGTCGAAGGGACAGCAGCTCCTACAATGAGCAGTTCTTC. It is translated as CASSRRDSSSYNEQFF.

The chain has TRBV27 and TRBJ2-7; D unclear. V lost 1 base, J lost 0 bases, and 7 bases lay in between. The CDR3 spans 14 residues. Germline V gives CDR1 MNHEY, CDR2 SMNVEV (reference sequence). The CDR3 coding sequence is TGTGCCAGCAGTTTATATGCTAACTCCTACGAGCAGTACTTC. Residues: CASSLYANSYEQYF.

This clone was seen a single time. The chain has TRBV18 and TRBJ2-7; a possible D gene is TRBD2 (6 bases). Per the germline V gene, CDR1 is KGHSH and CDR2 is LQKENI. V lost 3 bases, J lost 2 bases, and 14 bases lay in between. The CDR3 runs 15 residues. The CDR3 region is CASSPRRAQTYEQYF. The CDR3 nucleotides are TGTGCCAGCTCACCGCGGAGGGCTCAAACCTACGAGCAGTACTTC. The variable domain in full, with the rest retrieved from reference TRBV18 and TRBJ2-7, is NAGVMQNPRHLVRRRGQEARLRCSPMKGHSHVYWYRQLPEEGLKFMVYLQKENIIDESGMPKERFSAEFPKEGPSILRIQQVVRGDSAAYFCASSPRRAQTYEQYFGPGTRLTVT.

The J gene is TRBJ1-3, the V gene TRBV7-2, with no clear D. Germline V gene data show CDR1 as SGHTA and CDR2 as FQGNSA. Trimming removed 5 bases from V and 2 bases from J, with 13 bases in between. This CDR3 has 15 amino acids. CDR3 residues: CASSAALSAGNTIYF. CDR3 in DNA: TGTGCCAGCAGCGCGGCCCTTTCTGCTGGAAACACCATATATTTT.

This chain links TRBV2 with TRBJ2-7; a possible D gene is TRBD1 (5 bases). The J call is doubtful: the DNA matches TRBJ2-1 better. Germline V CDR1 and CDR2: SNHLY, FYNNEI. The CDR3 has 13 residues. This chain's CDR3 is CASTNLQDNEQFF. CDR3 nucleotide sequence: TGTGCCAGCACAAACTTACAGGACAATGAGCAGTTCTTC.

V and J are TRBV4-3 and TRBJ2-7, with TRBD1 matching 8 bases. The CDR3 runs 15 residues. Germline V gene sequence: CDR1 LGHNA, CDR2 YSLEER. V lost 0 bases and J lost 2; bases outside the gene matches: 3. CDR3 residues: CASSQDRGLTYEQYF. The CDR3 coding sequence is TGCGCCAGCAGCCAAGACAGGGGGCTGACCTACGAGCAGTACTTC.

The chain carries TRBV5-1 and TRBJ2-1; 8 bases are shared with TRBD2. V lost 1 base and J lost 4; bases outside the gene matches: 4. The CDR3 spans 15 residues. Germline CDR1 and CDR2: SGHRS and YFSETQ. As DNA, the CDR3 is TGCGCCAGCAGCTTGCTCCGGGAGGGGTACAATGAGCAGTTCTTC. This translates into CASSLLREGYNEQFF.

The rearrangement links TRBV5-1 to TRBJ1-5; no firm D call. The germline V gene encodes CDR1 SGHRS and CDR2 YFSETQ. This CDR3 region has 15 residues. Trimming removed 7 bases at V and 2 bases at J, with 16 bases between. CDR3 in DNA: TGCGCCAGCCCCGATGGAGGGTACCGCAATCAGCCCCAGCATTTT. Its translation is CASPDGGYRNQPQHF.

The rearrangement uses TRBV7-6 and TRBJ2-2; 7 nucleotides line up with TRBD2. The CDR3 covers 14 residues. CDR1 is SGHVS, CDR2 FNYEAQ, per germline. J gave up 7 bases and V 7 bases, and 9 bases lay outside the gene matches. The CDR3 DNA sequence: TGTGCCAGCACCCGAGCGGGGAGGGACGGGGAGCTGTTTTTT. Encoded protein: CASTRAGRDGELFF.

The chain uses TRBV2 and TRBJ1-5; D remains ambiguous. V lost 0 bases and J 7 bases, leaving 10 bases between the germline ends. Germline CDR1 SNHLY, CDR2 FYNNEI. This CDR3 contains 14 residues. The CDR3, as DNA: TGTGCCAGCAGTGAAGCGCAAGCAACCCAGCCCCAGCATTTT. This translates into CASSEAQATQPQHF.

The gene calls are TRBV7-2 and TRBJ1-2, with TRBD1 matching 10 bases. The V gene's germline CDR1 is SGHTA and CDR2 FQGNSA. The CDR3 is made up of 17 amino acids. Unmatched junction bases numbered 10, after V lost 4 bases and J lost 2 bases. The CDR3 sequence is CASSYTPGTGVNYGYTF. DNA of the CDR3: TGTGCCAGCAGCTACACCCCCGGGACAGGGGTAAACTATGGCTACACCTTC.

This clone was detected only a few times. V usage is TRBV12-5 and J usage is TRBJ1-2; the D is unclear. In germline, CDR1 is LGHNT, CDR2 FRNRAP. This CDR3 comprises 12 residues. Trimming took off 7 bases at V and 6 bases at J, with 12 bases between the two ends. This CDR3 reads CASVSPGDGYTF. The CDR3 DNA is TGTGCTAGTGTCTCCCCCGGGGATGGCTACACCTTC.

The table lists this clone with a few counts. This sequence joins TRBV6-1 and TRBJ2-2, with TRBD2 as a possible D gene (5 bases). CDR1 and CDR2 (germline): MNHNS, SASEGT. The CDR3 sequence is 19 residues long. V shed 1 base and J shed 1 base, with 19 bases lying between them. CDR3 coding DNA: TGTGCCAGCAGTGAAGAGAGGGATAACAGACTGTGGAACACCGGGGAGCTGTTTTTT. It is translated as CASSEERDNRLWNTGELFF.

This CDR3 reads CASSPLGAGGYTDTQYF. In DNA form, the CDR3 reads TGTGCCAGCAGTCCCCTTGGGGCGGGGGGGTATACAGATACGCAGTATTTT. The rearrangement joins TRBV27 to TRBJ2-3; 9 nucleotides line up with TRBD2. After removal of 5 bases from V and 3 bases from J, the junction contained 12 bases not matched to a gene. The CDR3 length is 17 residues. Germline V CDR1 and CDR2: MNHEY, SMNVEV (reference sequence).

The chain has TRBV28 and TRBJ1-1; 7 nucleotides align to TRBD1. The length of the CDR3 is 12 residues. Germline V gives CDR1 MDHEN, CDR2 SYDVKM. The V and J ends lost 6 bases and 8 bases, in that order; junction bases with no gene match: 6. The CDR3 nucleotides read TGTGCCAGCAGGGGGACAGTCACGGAAGCTTTCTTT. This gives the protein CASRGTVTEAFF. Combining the CDR3 with reference TRBV28 and TRBJ1-1 gives the whole variable domain DVKVTQSSRYLVKRTGEKVFLECVQDMDHENMFWYRQDPGLGLRLIYFSYDVKMKEKGDIPEGYSVSREKKERFSLILESASTNQTSMYLCASRGTVTEAFFGQGTRLTVV.